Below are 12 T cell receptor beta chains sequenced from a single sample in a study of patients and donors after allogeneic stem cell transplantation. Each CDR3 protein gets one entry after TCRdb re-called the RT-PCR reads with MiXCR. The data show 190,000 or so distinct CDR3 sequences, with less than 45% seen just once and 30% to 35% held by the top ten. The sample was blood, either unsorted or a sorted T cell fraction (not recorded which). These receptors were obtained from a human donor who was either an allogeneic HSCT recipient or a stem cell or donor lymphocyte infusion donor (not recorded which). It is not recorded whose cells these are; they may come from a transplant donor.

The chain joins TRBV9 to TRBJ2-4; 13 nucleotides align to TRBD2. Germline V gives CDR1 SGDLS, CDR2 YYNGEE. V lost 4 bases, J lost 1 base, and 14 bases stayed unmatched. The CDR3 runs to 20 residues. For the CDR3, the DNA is TGTGCCAGCAGCACGGGACTAGCGGGATTCCCGGGGGCGGCCAAAAACATTCAGTACTTC. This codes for CASSTGLAGFPGAAKNIQYF.

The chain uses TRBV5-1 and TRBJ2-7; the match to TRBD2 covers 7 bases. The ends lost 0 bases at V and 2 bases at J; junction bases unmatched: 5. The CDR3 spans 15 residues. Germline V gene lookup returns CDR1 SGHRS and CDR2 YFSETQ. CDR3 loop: CASSLDWGLTYEQYF. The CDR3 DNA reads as TGCGCCAGCAGCTTGGATTGGGGACTAACCTACGAGCAGTACTTC.

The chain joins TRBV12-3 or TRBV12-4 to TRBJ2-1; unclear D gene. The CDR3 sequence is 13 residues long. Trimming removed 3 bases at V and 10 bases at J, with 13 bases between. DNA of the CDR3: TGTGCCAGCAGTTTGGTAGTGTTCAGGGAGCAGTTCTTC. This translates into CASSLVVFREQFF.

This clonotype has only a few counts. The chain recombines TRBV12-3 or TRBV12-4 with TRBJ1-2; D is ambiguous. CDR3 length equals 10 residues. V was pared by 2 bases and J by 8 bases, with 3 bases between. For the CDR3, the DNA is TGTGCCAGCAGTTTAAGGGGCTACACCTTC. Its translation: CASSLRGYTF.

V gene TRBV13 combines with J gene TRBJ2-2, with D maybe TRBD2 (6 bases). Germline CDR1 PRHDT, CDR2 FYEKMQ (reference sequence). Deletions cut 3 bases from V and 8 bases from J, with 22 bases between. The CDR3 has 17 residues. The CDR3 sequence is CASSFPSDRFGGGELFF. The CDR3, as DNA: TGTGCCAGCAGCTTCCCGTCCGACCGCTTCGGAGGGGGGGAGCTGTTTTTT.

CDR3: CASSQVARASGSNEQFF. The CDR3 nucleotides are TGCGCCAGCAGCCAAGTTGCAAGGGCTAGCGGGAGCAATGAGCAGTTCTTC. This chain joins TRBV4-3 and TRBJ2-1, with TRBD2 matching 10 bases. Germline V gene data show CDR1 as LGHNA and CDR2 as YSLEER. Trimming cost V 1 base and J 6 bases; bases outside gene matches: 9. This CDR3 spans 17 amino acids.

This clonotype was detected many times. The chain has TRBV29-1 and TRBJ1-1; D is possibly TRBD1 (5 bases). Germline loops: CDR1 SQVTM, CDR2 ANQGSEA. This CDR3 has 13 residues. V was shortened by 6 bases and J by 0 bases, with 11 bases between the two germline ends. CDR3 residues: CSVHRFMNTEAFF. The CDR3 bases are TGCAGCGTGCACAGGTTCATGAACACTGAAGCTTTCTTT. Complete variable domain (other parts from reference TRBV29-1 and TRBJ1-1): SAVISQKPSRDICQRGTSLTIQCQVDSQVTMMFWYRQQPGQSLTLIATANQGSEATYESGFVIDKFPISRPNLTFSTLTVSNMSPEDSSIYLCSVHRFMNTEAFFGQGTRLTVV.

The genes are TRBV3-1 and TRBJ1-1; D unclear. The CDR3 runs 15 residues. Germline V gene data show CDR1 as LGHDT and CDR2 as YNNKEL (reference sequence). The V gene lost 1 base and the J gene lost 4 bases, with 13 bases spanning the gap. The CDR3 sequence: CASSQALGEGTEAFF. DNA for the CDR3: TGTGCCAGCAGCCAAGCTCTGGGAGAGGGCACTGAAGCTTTCTTT. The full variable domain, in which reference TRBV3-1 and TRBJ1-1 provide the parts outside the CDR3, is DTAVSQTPKYLVTQMGNDKSIKCEQNLGHDTMYWYKQDSKKFLKIMFSYNNKELIINETVPNRFSPKSPDKAHLNLHINSLELGDSAVYFCASSQALGEGTEAFFGQGTRLTVV.

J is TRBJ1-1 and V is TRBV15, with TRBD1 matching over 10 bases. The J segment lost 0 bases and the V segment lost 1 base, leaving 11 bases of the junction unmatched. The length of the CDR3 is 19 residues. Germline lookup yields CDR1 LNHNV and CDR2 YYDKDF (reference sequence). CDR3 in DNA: TGTGCCACCAGCAGAGCAGGGCCCGGACAGGGGGACATGAACACTGAAGCTTTCTTT. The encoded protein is CATSRAGPGQGDMNTEAFF.

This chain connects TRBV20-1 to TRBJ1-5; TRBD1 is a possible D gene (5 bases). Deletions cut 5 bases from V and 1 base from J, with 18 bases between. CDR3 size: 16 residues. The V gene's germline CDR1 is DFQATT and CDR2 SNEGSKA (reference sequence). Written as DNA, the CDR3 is TGCAGTGCTTGGAGACCTTTCGGGGGAAGCAATCAGCCCCAGCATTTT. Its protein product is CSAWRPFGGSNQPQHF.

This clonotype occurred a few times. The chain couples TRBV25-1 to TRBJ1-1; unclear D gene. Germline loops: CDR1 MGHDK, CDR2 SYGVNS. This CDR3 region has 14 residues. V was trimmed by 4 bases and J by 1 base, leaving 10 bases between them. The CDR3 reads CASSAPVKNTEAFF. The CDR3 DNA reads TGTGCCAGCAGTGCACCCGTGAAGAACACTGAAGCTTTCTTT.

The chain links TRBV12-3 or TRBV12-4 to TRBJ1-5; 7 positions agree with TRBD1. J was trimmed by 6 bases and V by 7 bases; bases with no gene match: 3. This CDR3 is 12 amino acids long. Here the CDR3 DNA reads TGTGCCAGCACCCCAGGGGGTCAGCCCCAGCATTTT. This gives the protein CASTPGGQPQHF.